A selection of T cell receptor beta chains follows, all from one sample in a study of early T cells in non-severe SARS-CoV-2 infection. TCRdb re-called the 5' RACE reads through MiXCR, storing one row per CDR3 protein. Of under 70,000 distinct CDR3 sequences listed, under 15% are singletons. Sequenced material: whole blood, taken at baseline. The receptor source for this set is an adult who was a healthcare worker with PCR-confirmed SARS-CoV-2 infection or an uninfected control (not recorded which). Both conserved end residues are part of each CDR3. D genes are given only for firm matches. The size field is filled for only some rows; it gives once, few, many or a size class.

len	v_gene	j_gene	d_gene	abundance	CDR3nt	CDR3aa
15	TRBV28	TRBJ1-2	TRBD1	NA	TGTGCCAGCAGTTTAGCCTCGACAGGGCAAAATGGCTACACCTTC	CASSLASTGQNGYTF
15	TRBV5-1	TRBJ2-7	NA	NA	TGCGCCAGCAGCTTGGCAAGCAGGGCCGGCTACGAGCAGTACTTC	CASSLASRAGYEQYF
15	TRBV4-1	TRBJ2-5	NA	few	TGCGCCAGCAGCCAAGACGAGGGCCCGGCAGAGACCCAGTACTTC	CASSQDEGPAETQYF
14	TRBV20-1	TRBJ1-1	NA	NA	TGCAGTGCTAGAGAGGGAGGAGATAACACTGAAGCTTTCTTT	CSAREGGDNTEAFF
12	TRBV7-2	TRBJ1-1	NA	NA	TGTGCCAGCAGCCGACCCCCCGCTGAAGCTTTCTTT	CASSRPPAEAFF
14	TRBV29-1	TRBJ1-1	NA	few	TGCAGCGTTGATCCCAGGGACGGGTACACTGAAGCTTTCTTT	CSVDPRDGYTEAFF
15	TRBV6-6	TRBJ2-1	NA	NA	TGTGCCAGCAGCCACGGCGGGTGGCCCTACAATGAGCAGTTCTTC	CASSHGGWPYNEQFF
15	TRBV28	TRBJ2-7	TRBD1	NA	TGTGCCAGCAGTTTGTCCGGGACAGGATCGTACGAGCAGTACTTC	CASSLSGTGSYEQYF
15	TRBV27	TRBJ2-5	TRBD1	few	TGTGCCAGCAGCACAGGGGTCGGGATGGCAGAGACCCAGTACTTC	CASSTGVGMAETQYF
15	TRBV28	TRBJ1-2	TRBD1	few	TGTGCCAGCAGTTTAAGATCGGACAGGGGCTATGGCTACACCTTC	CASSLRSDRGYGYTF
13	TRBV7-9	TRBJ1-1	NA	few	TGTGCCAGCAGCTTAGACATGAACACTGAAGCTTTCTTT	CASSLDMNTEAFF